This TCR beta chain was profiled in a study of Ad26.COV2.S vaccination and SARS-CoV-2 variants. Study information: As a participant in COV1001, the donor was in the Ad26.COV2.S trial arm. Into the muscle, Ad26.COV2.S was dosed once or twice, 56 days apart.

A note on this clone: Its antigen remains unknown.

Described treatment: 15 to 20 received Ad26.COV2.S at low or high dose, single or two shots; about 5 received placebo; per-sample allocation not given. Samples were taken on day 63 after the first vaccine or placebo injection. Whole-study results and caveats: Possibly, TCR breadth and depth analyses underestimated total T cell responses. Breadth measured for non-spike TCRs was similar across vaccine and placebo recipients.

Repertoires were generated with immunoSEQ multiplex PCR, while TCRdb's copy carries only in-frame clones and drops some. The sample includes more than 300,000 clones, roughly 89% seen only once; the top ten take approximately 5%. Per the germline V gene, CDR1 is GTSNPN and CDR2 is SVGIG (reference sequence). The CDR3 is 13 amino acids. V was clipped by 4 bases and J by 6 bases; unmatched bases: 7. The sequence came from a person between 18 and 65 years old who received the Ad26.COV2.S COVID-19 vaccine or a placebo. The rearrangement joins TRBV30 to TRBJ2-7, with TRBD1 matching over 9 bases. The sample in question was peripheral blood, obtained in a trial of Ad26.COV2.S vaccine versus placebo. In DNA form, the CDR3 reads TGTGCCTGGAACCGGGACAGGGTCGCCGAGCAGTACTTC. The encoded protein is CAWNRDRVAEQYF.